These T cell receptor beta chains were read from a single sample in a study of cytomegalovirus exposure and HLA in healthy donors. Clones were sequenced by immunoSEQ multiplex PCR, and TCRdb holds only the in-frame ones, with some missing. This table holds over 80,000 clones, nearly 80% found once. The specimen sequenced was PBMCs. These receptors were obtained from a woman in her 40s in good health and CMV-seronegative. CDR3s include the opening cysteine and the closing phenylalanine or tryptophan. Not all rows give a size; the values are once, few, many and, for expanded clones, a class.

clone_size | j_call | v_call | cdr3_aa
once | TRBJ2-5 | TRBV7-9 | CASSSINPSGSLGTQYF
NA | TRBJ2-7 | TRBV10-3 | CAISVIAGEGHEQYF
NA | TRBJ1-1 | TRBV6-6 | CASSYFEGTEAFF
NA | TRBJ1-1 | TRBV18 | CASSPNRAGTEAFF
once | TRBJ1-1 | TRBV27 | CASRGGRWTEAFF
NA | TRBJ2-4 | TRBV4-1 | CASSLGPGSSNIQYF
NA | TRBJ2-7 | TRBV29-1 | CSVGGRDSAYEQYF
few | TRBJ1-1 | TRBV27 | CASSLLGTGENTEAFF
NA | TRBJ1-4 | TRBV11-1 | CASSNRRPKNEKLFF
once | TRBJ2-5 | TRBV7-2 | CASSLVVLTSGSSETQYF
few | TRBJ2-7 | TRBV4-1 | CASSQLDTSGNYEQYF
NA | TRBJ1-5 | TRBV28 | CASSSGGRPQHF
many | TRBJ1-1 | TRBV19 | CASSINHRGEAFF
NA | TRBJ2-1 | TRBV5-1 | CASRHRGNEQFF
NA | TRBJ2-2 | TRBV18 | CASSPSTGANTGELFF
NA | TRBJ2-3 | TRBV14 | CASSRTFPGTQYF
NA | TRBJ1-1 | TRBV7-6 | CASSLQGALAEAFF
once | TRBJ2-7 | TRBV27 | CASSLVSGTATYEQYF
few | TRBJ2-1 | TRBV6-5 | CASSPTDRDNNEQFF
NA | TRBJ1-5 | TRBV7-2 | CASSSLQGLMSNQPQHF
NA | TRBJ1-1 | TRBV28 | CASTGDRGSTEAFF
NA | TRBJ2-3 | TRBV9 | CASSTSGDTQYF
NA | TRBJ2-7 | TRBV11-2 | CASSTGTRYEQYF
NA | TRBJ1-6 | TRBV7-9 | CASSLAQAESSPLHF
NA | TRBJ1-2 | TRBV30 | CAWSAQEGGYTF
NA | TRBJ2-1 | TRBV11-3 | CASSLEGISGEQFF
NA | TRBJ1-1 | TRBV15 | CATSSKVTGGTEAFF
NA | TRBJ1-4 | TRBV15 | CATSRKPGLSEKLFF
NA | NA | TRBV6-6 | CASNRQGGTYEQYF
NA | TRBJ2-7 | TRBV30 | CAWKVGTFSYEQYF
NA | TRBJ2-1 | TRBV11-3 | CASSRTGGIREQFF
NA | TRBJ1-3 | TRBV10-3 | CAISEGDRVAGNTIYF
NA | TRBJ2-3 | TRBV6-5 | CASSHGETTDTQYF
NA | TRBJ2-7 | TRBV28 | CASSTGAGVTEQYF
NA | TRBJ2-1 | TRBV6-6 | CASTKTTAYNEQFF
NA | TRBJ2-7 | TRBV9 | CASSGGLFTGEQYF
NA | TRBJ2-5 | TRBV29-1 | CSVLRGQETQYF
NA | TRBJ2-3 | TRBV29-1 | CSVEGEAGRFSTDTQYF
NA | TRBJ1-2 | TRBV6-5 | CASSSIRTGGYGYTF
NA | TRBJ1-1 | TRBV7-3 | CASSPTPGGTEAFF
NA | TRBJ2-7 | TRBV5-1 | CASRELAGGSEQYF
NA | TRBJ2-3 | TRBV9 | CASSLPGLAGADTQYF
NA | TRBJ2-7 | TRBV5-1 | CASRLDRGGEQYF
NA | TRBJ2-3 | TRBV5-1 | CASSRDGGVSDTQYF
NA | TRBJ1-5 | TRBV5-6 | CASSSVRRGNQPQHF
NA | TRBJ1-1 | TRBV6-1 | CASRALQGQGGEAFF
NA | TRBJ2-7 | TRBV28 | CASSPGGTYEQYF
NA | TRBJ2-5 | TRBV5-1 | CASSLDVGLANRETQYF
NA | TRBJ2-1 | TRBV5-1 | CASSFSPGSLNNEQFF
NA | TRBJ1-5 | TRBV6-4 | CATDSHPMGQPQHF